This record covers a single TCR beta chain. Its cognate antigen is unknown. This sample stems from a study of T cell repertoires in ileal Crohn's disease. On the study more broadly: Median disease duration was 7.9 years; 35% smoked at surgery. Study-level points and caveats: Clonal expansions were more frequent in active smokers than non-smokers at surgery. High-frequency clones were more common in sorted CD8 than CD4 cells.

Sequenced by immunoSEQ multiplex PCR; TCRdb stores in-frame clones only, minus some. The table has roughly 6,600 clones, 80% to 95% seen once. This CDR3 contains 13 residues. Germline-derived CDR1 and CDR2 are KGHSH and LQKENI. V shed 10 bases and J 8 bases; nucleotides not matched to a gene: 7. The sequenced sample was ileal tissue. The rearrangement uses TRBV18 and TRBJ2-3; TRBD2 aligns across 12 bases. This TCR came from an adult with Crohn's disease. Here the CDR3 reads CATRLAGDLTQYF. The DNA of the CDR3 is TGTGCCACCAGACTAGCGGGAGATCTTACGCAGTATTTT.